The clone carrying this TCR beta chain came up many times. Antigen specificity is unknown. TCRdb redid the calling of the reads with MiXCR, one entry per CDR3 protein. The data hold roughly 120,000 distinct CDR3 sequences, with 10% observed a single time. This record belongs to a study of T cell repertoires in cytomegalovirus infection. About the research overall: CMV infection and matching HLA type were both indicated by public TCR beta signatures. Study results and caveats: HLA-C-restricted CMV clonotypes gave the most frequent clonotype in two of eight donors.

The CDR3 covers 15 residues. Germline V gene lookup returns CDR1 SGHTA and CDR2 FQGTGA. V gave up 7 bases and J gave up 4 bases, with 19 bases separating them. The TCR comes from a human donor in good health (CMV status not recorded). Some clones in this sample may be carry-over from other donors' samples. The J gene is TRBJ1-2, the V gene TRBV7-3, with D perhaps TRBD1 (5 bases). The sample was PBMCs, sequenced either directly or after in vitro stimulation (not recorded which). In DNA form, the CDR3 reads TGTGCCAGCACCCTCACTGGGGGGGTCGGCTATGGCTACACCTTC. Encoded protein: CASTLTGGVGYGYTF.